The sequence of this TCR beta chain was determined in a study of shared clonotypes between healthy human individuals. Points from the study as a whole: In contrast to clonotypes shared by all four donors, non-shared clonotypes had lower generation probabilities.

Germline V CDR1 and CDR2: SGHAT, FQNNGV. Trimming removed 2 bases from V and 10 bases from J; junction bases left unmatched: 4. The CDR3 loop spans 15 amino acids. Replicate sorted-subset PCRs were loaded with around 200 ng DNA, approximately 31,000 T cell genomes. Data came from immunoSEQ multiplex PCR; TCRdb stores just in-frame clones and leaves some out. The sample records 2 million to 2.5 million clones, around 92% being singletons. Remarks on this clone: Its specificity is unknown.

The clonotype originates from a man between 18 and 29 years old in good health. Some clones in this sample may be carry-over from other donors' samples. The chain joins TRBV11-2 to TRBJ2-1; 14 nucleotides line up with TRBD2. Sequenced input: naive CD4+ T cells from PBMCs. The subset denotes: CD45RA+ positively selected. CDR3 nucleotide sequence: TGTGCCAGCAGCTTAATAGGGACTAGCGGGAGCGAGCAGTTCTTC. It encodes CASSLIGTSGSEQFF. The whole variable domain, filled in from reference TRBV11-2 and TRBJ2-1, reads EAGVAQSPRYKIIEKRQSVAFWCNPISGHATLYWYQQILGQGPKLLIQFQNNGVVDDSQLPKDRFSAERLKGVDSTLKIQPAKLEDSAVYLCASSLIGTSGSEQFFGPGTRLTVL.